The next 16 T cell receptor beta chains were all read from a single sample in a study of blood T cell repertoires in COVID-19. Repertoires were generated with immunoSEQ multiplex PCR, while TCRdb's copy carries only in-frame clones and drops some. The sample records 200,000 to 300,000 clones, roughly 90% being singletons. The sample comprised peripheral blood. The receptors shown here come from a man aged 60-69 years who had recovered from COVID-19.

This clone was detected once. The chain has TRBV9 and TRBJ2-5; D may be TRBD2 (6 bases). The CDR3 covers 13 residues. V dropped 4 bases and J dropped 3 bases, with 10 bases sitting between them. Germline loops: CDR1 SGDLS, CDR2 YYNGEE. The CDR3 bases are TGTGCCAGCAGCCTAAGACTAGAAGAGACCCAGTACTTC. Encoded protein: CASSLRLEETQYF.

The chain employs TRBV7-2 and TRBJ2-5, with D perhaps matching TRBD2 (6 bases). CDR3 length: 13 residues. V was pared by 5 bases and J by 2 bases, with 9 bases between. CDR1 and CDR2 (germline): SGHTA, FQGNSA. The CDR3 protein is CASSRGAQETQYF. DNA for the CDR3: TGTGCCAGCAGCCGCGGGGCACAAGAGACCCAGTACTTC.

The J gene is TRBJ2-3, the V gene TRBV10-3, with 10 bases identical to TRBD2. Trimming at V came to 4 bases and at J to 6 bases, leaving 7 bases not matched to a gene. The CDR3 has 15 residues. The germline V gene encodes CDR1 ENHRY and CDR2 SYGVKD. The DNA of the CDR3 is TGTGCCATCAGTGTGAGCGGGGGGGCATGGGATACGCAGTATTTT. Protein sequence: CAISVSGGAWDTQYF.

The table lists this clone with a few counts. V usage is TRBV18 and J usage is TRBJ1-3; D is uncertain. The germline CDR1 and CDR2 sequences are KGHSH and LQKENI. Trimming removed 3 bases at V and 8 bases at J, with 5 bases between. There are 11 residues in the CDR3. The CDR3 DNA is TGTGCCAGCTCACCCTCGGACACCATATATTTT. This sequence encodes CASSPSDTIYF.

The rearrangement uses TRBV21-1 and TRBJ2-2; the D call in the table, TRBD1, was not verified against the DNA. TRBV21-1 is assigned pseudogene status. This CDR3 is built from 18 residues. CDR3 protein: CASSKERSWTGSTGELFF. The CDR3 coding sequence is TGTGCCAGCAGCAAAGAGCGGTCTTGGACAGGGTCTACCGGGGAGCTGTTTTTT.

This clone has more than one count but fewer than ten. The gene calls are TRBV5-1 and TRBJ2-3, with 11 bases that match TRBD2. CDR3 length equals 15 residues. After removal of 2 bases from V and 4 bases from J, the junction contained 3 bases not matched to a gene. The V gene's germline CDR1 is SGHRS and CDR2 YFSETQ. CDR3 DNA sequence: TGCGCCAGCAGCTTAATGACTAGCGGGGCAGATACGCAGTATTTT. Encoded protein: CASSLMTSGADTQYF. Using reference TRBV5-1 and TRBJ2-3 for the parts outside the CDR3, the full variable domain is KAGVTQTPRYLIKTRGQQVTLSCSPISGHRSVSWYQQTPGQGLQFLFEYFSETQRNKGNFPGRFSGRQFSNSRSEMNVSTLELGDSALYLCASSLMTSGADTQYFGPGTRLTVL.

The chain uses TRBV12-3 or TRBV12-4 and TRBJ2-3; D is perhaps TRBD1 (5 bases). The CDR3 is 12 amino acids. Trimming left V 6 bases short and J 8 bases short, with 12 bases between. CDR3 residues: CASRRQSGTQYF. CDR3 DNA: TGTGCCAGCAGGCGACAGTCTGGTACGCAGTATTTT.

This rearrangement joins TRBV19 to TRBJ2-1; D may be TRBD2 (6 bases). V lost 0 bases and J lost 0, with 12 bases in between. This CDR3 contains 17 residues. CDR1 LNHDA and CDR2 SQIVND come from the germline V gene (reference sequence). CDR3 sequence (DNA): TGTGCCAGTAGTATAGATGCAGGGAGGAGCTCCTACAATGAGCAGTTCTTC. This translates into CASSIDAGRSSYNEQFF.

This chain joins TRBV5-4 and TRBJ2-2, with TRBD2 matching 10 bases. The CDR3 sequence is 15 residues long. Germline CDR1 reads SGHNT; CDR2 reads YYREEE (reference sequence). Losses at the gene ends were 2 bases for V and 3 bases for J; bases not matched to a gene: 1. CDR3 sequence reads: CASSFSGGYTGELFF. The CDR3 region has the DNA TGTGCCAGCAGCTTTAGCGGGGGGTACACCGGGGAGCTGTTTTTT.

The rearrangement joins TRBV25-1 to TRBJ1-3; maybe TRBD1 (5 bases). The V gene's germline CDR1 is MGHDK and CDR2 SYGVNS. The CDR3 consists of 16 residues. V gave up 4 bases and J gave up 1 base, with 14 bases separating them. The DNA for the CDR3 is TGTGCCAGCAGTGGTCCAGGGATACGATCTGGAAACACCATATATTTT. Translated, it gives CASSGPGIRSGNTIYF.

The rearrangement links TRBV6-5 to TRBJ2-1, with a weak D call TRBD1 (8 bases). This CDR3 has 13 amino acids. The V end was cut by 6 bases, the J end by 8 bases, with 14 bases between. The germline V gene encodes CDR1 MNHEY and CDR2 SVGAGI. CDR3: CASRSTGGDEQFF. In nucleotides, the CDR3 is TGTGCCAGCAGGTCTACAGGGGGGGATGAGCAGTTCTTC.

The chain carries TRBV19 and TRBJ2-3; TRBD2 is a possible D gene (7 bases). CDR1 is LNHDA and CDR2 is SQIVND in the germline V gene (reference sequence). This CDR3 spans 15 amino acids. V lost 3 bases and J lost 4, with 14 bases in between. As DNA, the CDR3 is TGTGCCAGTAGTATTACGGGGGGCGCAGCAGATACGCAGTATTTT. Translating gives CASSITGGAADTQYF.

This chain joins TRBV7-2 and TRBJ2-1; 10 nucleotides agree with TRBD1. The CDR3 totals 13 residues. After removal of 1 base from V and 16 bases from J, the junction contained 7 bases not matched to a gene. The V gene's germline CDR1 is SGHTA and CDR2 FQGNSA. The chain's CDR3 is CASSLVLATGGFF. In DNA form, the CDR3 reads TGTGCCAGCAGCTTAGTACTTGCGACAGGGGGCTTCTTC.

The chain couples TRBV6-5 to TRBJ2-1; 11 positions match TRBD2. The CDR3 runs to 15 residues. The V segment lost 4 bases and the J segment 9 bases; nucleotides outside the gene matches: 8. Germline CDR1 is MNHEY and CDR2 is SVGAGI. The CDR3 loop is CASSSQTSGGSEQFF. The CDR3 DNA is TGTGCCAGCAGTTCTCAAACTAGCGGGGGATCTGAGCAGTTCTTC.

The rearrangement links TRBV6-5 to TRBJ1-5; a weak D match, TRBD1 (6 bases). Germline CDR1 is MNHEY and CDR2 is SVGAGI. This CDR3 spans 13 amino acids. V was shortened by 11 bases and J by 3 bases, with 14 bases between the two germline ends. CDR3 nucleotides: TGTGCCGCGAGTTACAGGGTCAATCAGCCCCAGCATTTT. This encodes CAASYRVNQPQHF.

V gene TRBV4-2 combines with J gene TRBJ2-1, with a weak D call TRBD2 (7 bases). Looked up from germline, CDR1 is LGHNA and CDR2 is YNFKEQ. Trimming pared 3 bases from V and 7 bases from J, leaving 19 bases between. The CDR3 totals 16 residues. This chain's CDR3 is CASSHTGLGGQNEQFF. DNA of the CDR3: TGTGCCAGCAGCCACACCGGACTAGGGGGTCAGAATGAGCAGTTCTTC.